The entry below describes one TCR gamma chain. The trim removed 4 bases at V and 4 bases at J, leaving 13 bases unmatched. CDR3 length: 15 amino acids. Germline values: CDR1 VTNTFY, CDR2 YDVSTARD (reference sequence). TCRdb re-analyzed the RT-PCR reads via CATT. The sample has approximately 1,300 gamma-chain clones, 60% seen once. This specimen comes from a study of gamma-delta T cells after stem cell transplantation. The chain uses TRGV3 and TRGJ1 or TRGJ2. The J gene is absent in TCRdb and was assigned here via DNA matching to germline. The receptor's source is a human donor. It is not recorded whose cells these are; they may come from a transplant donor. The sample comprised gamma-delta T cells. CDR3 loop: CATWEQGRDYYKKLF. CDR3 nucleotide sequence: TGTGCCACCTGGGAACAGGGGAGGGACTATTATAAGAAACTCTTT.